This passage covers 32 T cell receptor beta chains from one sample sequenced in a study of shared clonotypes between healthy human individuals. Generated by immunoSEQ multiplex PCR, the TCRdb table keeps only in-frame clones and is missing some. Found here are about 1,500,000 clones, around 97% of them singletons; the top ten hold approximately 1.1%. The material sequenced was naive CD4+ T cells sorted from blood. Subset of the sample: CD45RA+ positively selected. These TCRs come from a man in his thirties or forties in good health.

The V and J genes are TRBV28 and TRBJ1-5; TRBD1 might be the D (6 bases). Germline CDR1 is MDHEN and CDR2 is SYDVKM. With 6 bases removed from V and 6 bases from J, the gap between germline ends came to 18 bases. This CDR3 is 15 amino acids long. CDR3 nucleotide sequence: TGTGCCAGCAGCGTCCGGGGGGCTGGAGTTCAGCCCCAGCATTTT. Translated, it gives CASSVRGAGVQPQHF. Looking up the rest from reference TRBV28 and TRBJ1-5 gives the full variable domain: DVKVTQSSRYLVKRTGEKVFLECVQDMDHENMFWYRQDPGLGLRLIYFSYDVKMKEKGDIPEGYSVSREKKERFSLILESASTNQTSMYLCASSVRGAGVQPQHFGDGTRLSIL.

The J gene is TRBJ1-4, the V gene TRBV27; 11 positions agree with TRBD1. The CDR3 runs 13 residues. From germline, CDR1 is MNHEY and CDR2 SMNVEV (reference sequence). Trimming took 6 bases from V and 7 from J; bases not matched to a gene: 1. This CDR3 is CASRGQGGEKLFF. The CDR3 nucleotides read TGTGCCAGCAGGGGACAGGGGGGTGAAAAACTGTTTTTT.

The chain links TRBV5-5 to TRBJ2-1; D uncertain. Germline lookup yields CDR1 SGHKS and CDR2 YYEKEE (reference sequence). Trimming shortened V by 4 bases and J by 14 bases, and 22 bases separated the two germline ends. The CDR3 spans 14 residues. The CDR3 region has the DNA TGTGCCAGCAGCCCACTTGTGCAAGACCCTAGGGAGTTCTTC. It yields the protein CASSPLVQDPREFF.

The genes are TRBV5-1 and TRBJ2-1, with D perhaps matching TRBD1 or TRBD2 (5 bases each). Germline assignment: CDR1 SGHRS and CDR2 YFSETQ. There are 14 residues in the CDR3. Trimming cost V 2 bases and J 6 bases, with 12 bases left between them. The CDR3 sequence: CASSFSGTTNEQFF. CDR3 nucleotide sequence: TGCGCCAGCAGCTTCTCCGGGACCACCAATGAGCAGTTCTTC.

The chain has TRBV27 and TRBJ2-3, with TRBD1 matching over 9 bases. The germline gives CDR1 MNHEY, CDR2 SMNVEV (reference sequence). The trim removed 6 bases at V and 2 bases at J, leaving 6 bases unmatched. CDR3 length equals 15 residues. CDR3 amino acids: CASSWTGAYTDTQYF. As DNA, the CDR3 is TGTGCCAGCAGCTGGACAGGGGCTTACACAGATACGCAGTATTTT.

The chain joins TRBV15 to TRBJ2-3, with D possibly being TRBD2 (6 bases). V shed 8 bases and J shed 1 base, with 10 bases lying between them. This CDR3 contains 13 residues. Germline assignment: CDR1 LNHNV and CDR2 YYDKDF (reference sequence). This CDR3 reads CATQASGTDTQYF. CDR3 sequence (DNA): TGTGCCACCCAGGCTAGCGGCACAGATACGCAGTATTTT. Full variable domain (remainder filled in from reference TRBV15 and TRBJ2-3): DAMVIQNPRYQVTQFGKPVTLSCSQTLNHNVMYWYQQKSSQAPKLLFHYYDKDFNNEADTPDNFQSRRPNTSFCFLDIRSPGLGDTAMYLCATQASGTDTQYFGPGTRLTVL.

CDR3 loop: CASSLDGTSGRDGYF. The CDR3 nucleotides are TGTGCCAGCAGTCTCGACGGGACTAGCGGGAGGGATGGGTATTTT. The J gene is TRBJ2-3, the V gene TRBV2, with 16 bases that match TRBD2. This CDR3 comprises 15 residues. Losses at the gene ends were 5 bases for V and 14 bases for J; bases not matched to a gene: 10. The germline CDR1 and CDR2 sequences are SNHLY and FYNNEI.

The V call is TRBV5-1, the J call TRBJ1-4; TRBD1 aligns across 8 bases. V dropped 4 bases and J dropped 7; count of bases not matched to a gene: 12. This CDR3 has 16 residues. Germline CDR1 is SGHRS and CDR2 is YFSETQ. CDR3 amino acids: CASSTGRTGLTEKLFF. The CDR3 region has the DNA TGCGCCAGCAGCACCGGTCGGACAGGGCTCACTGAAAAACTGTTTTTT.

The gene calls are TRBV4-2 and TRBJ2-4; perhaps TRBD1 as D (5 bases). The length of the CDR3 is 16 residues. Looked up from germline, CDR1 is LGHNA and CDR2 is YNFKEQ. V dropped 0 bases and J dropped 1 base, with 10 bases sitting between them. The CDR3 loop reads CASSQDGQGAKNIQYF. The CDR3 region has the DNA TGTGCCAGCAGCCAAGATGGACAAGGGGCCAAAAACATTCAGTACTTC.

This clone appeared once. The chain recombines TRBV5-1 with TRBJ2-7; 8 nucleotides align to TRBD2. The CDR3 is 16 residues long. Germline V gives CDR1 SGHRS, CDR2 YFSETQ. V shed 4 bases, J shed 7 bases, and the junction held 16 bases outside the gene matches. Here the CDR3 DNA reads TGCGCCAGCAGCGGCCATTATACTAGCGGAGCCTGGGAGCAGTACTTC. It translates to CASSGHYTSGAWEQYF.

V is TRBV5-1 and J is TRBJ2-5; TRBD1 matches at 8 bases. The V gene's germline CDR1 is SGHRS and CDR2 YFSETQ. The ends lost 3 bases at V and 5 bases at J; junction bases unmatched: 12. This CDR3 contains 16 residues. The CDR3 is CASSSNPAGGTETQYF. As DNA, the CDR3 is TGCGCCAGCAGCTCCAATCCGGCAGGGGGCACGGAGACCCAGTACTTC.

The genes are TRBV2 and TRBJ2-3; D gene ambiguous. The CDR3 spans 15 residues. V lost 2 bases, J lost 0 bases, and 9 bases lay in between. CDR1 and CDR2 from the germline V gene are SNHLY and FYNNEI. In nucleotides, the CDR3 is TGTGCCAGCAGTGAATTTAGGGTCAGCACAGATACGCAGTATTTT. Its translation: CASSEFRVSTDTQYF. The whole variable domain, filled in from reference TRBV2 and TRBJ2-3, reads EPEVTQTPSHQVTQMGQEVILRCVPISNHLYFYWYRQILGQKVEFLVSFYNNEISEKSEIFDDQFSVERPDGSNFTLKIRSTKLEDSAMYFCASSEFRVSTDTQYFGPGTRLTVL.

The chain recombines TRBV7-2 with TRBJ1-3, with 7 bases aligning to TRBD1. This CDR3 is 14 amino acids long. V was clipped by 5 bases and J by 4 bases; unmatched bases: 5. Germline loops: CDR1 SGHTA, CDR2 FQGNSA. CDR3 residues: CASSQPGQGNTIYF. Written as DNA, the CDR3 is TGTGCCAGCAGCCAGCCGGGACAGGGAAACACCATATATTTT.

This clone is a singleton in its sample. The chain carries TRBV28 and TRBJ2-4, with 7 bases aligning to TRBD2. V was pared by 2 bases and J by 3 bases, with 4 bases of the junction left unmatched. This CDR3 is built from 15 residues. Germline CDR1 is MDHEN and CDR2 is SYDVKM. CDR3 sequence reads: CASSLAGAGKNIQYF. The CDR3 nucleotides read TGTGCCAGCAGTTTAGCGGGAGCGGGCAAAAACATTCAGTACTTC. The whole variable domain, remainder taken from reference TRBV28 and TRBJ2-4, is DVKVTQSSRYLVKRTGEKVFLECVQDMDHENMFWYRQDPGLGLRLIYFSYDVKMKEKGDIPEGYSVSREKKERFSLILESASTNQTSMYLCASSLAGAGKNIQYFGAGTRLSVL.

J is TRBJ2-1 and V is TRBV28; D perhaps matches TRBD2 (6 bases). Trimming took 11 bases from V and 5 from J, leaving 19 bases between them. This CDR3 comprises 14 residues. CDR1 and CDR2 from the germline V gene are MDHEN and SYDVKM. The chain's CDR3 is CASGEASTNNEQFF. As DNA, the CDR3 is TGTGCCTCGGGGGAGGCCTCTACAAACAATGAGCAGTTCTTC. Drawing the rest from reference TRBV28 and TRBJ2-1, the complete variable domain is DVKVTQSSRYLVKRTGEKVFLECVQDMDHENMFWYRQDPGLGLRLIYFSYDVKMKEKGDIPEGYSVSREKKERFSLILESASTNQTSMYLCASGEASTNNEQFFGPGTRLTVL.

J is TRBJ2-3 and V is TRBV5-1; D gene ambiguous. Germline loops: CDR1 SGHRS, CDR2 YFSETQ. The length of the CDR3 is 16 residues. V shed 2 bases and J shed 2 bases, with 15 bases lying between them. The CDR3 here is CASSFYLRASTDTQYF. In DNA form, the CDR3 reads TGCGCCAGCAGCTTCTATTTACGGGCTTCCACAGATACGCAGTATTTT.

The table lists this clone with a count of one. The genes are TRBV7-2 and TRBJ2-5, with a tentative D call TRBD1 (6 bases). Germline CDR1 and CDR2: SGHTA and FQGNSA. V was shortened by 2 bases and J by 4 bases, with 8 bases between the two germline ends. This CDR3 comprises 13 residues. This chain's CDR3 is CASSLTGSETQYF. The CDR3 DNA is TGTGCCAGCAGCTTAACAGGGTCAGAGACCCAGTACTTC.

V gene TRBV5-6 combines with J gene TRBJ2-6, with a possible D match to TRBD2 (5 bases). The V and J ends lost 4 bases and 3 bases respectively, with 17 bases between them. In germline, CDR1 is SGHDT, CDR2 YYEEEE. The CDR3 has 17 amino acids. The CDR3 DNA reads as TGTGCCAGCAGCCCATTAGAGGGCCGAGGTGGGGCCAACGTCCTGACTTTC. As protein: CASSPLEGRGGANVLTF.

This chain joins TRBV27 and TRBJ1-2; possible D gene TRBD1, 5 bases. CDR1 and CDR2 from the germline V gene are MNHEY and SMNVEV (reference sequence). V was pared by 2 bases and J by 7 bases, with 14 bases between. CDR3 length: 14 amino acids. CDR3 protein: CASSLSRVEFGYTF. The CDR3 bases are TGTGCCAGCAGTTTAAGCAGGGTGGAGTTTGGCTACACCTTC.

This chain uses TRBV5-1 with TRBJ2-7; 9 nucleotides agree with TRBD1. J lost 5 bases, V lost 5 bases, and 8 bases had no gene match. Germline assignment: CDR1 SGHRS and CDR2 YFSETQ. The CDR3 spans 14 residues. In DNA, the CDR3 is TGCGCCAGCAGGCCCCAGGGGACAGGGAACGAGCAGTACTTC. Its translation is CASRPQGTGNEQYF.

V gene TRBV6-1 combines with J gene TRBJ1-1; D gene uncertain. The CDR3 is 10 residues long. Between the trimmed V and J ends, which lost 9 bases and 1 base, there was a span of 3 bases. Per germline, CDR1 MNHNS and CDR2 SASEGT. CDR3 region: CASGNTEAFF. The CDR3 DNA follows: TGTGCCAGTGGGAACACTGAAGCTTTCTTT.

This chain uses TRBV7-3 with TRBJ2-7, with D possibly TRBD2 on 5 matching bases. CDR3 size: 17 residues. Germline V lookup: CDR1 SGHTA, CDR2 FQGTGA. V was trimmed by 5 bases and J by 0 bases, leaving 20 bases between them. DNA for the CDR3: TGTGCCAGCAGCCGCCCCCTGCGGGCGGGTGGCTCCTACGAGCAGTACTTC. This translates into CASSRPLRAGGSYEQYF.

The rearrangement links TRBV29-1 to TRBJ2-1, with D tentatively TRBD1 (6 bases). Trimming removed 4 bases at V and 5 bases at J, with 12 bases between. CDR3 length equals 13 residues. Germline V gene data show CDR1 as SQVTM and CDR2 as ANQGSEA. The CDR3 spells CSVGRQAHNEQFF. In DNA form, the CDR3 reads TGCAGCGTTGGCCGACAGGCGCACAATGAGCAGTTCTTC.

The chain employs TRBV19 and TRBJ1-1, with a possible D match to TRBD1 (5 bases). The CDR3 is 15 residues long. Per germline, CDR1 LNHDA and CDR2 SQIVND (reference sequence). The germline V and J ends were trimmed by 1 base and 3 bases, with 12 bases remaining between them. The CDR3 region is CASSIVGGGDTEAFF. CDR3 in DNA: TGTGCCAGTAGTATAGTCGGGGGAGGAGACACTGAAGCTTTCTTT.

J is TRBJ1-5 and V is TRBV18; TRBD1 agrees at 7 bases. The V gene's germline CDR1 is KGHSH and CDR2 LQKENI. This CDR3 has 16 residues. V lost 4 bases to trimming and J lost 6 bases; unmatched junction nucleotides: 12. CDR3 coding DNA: TGTGCCAGCTCACTGAATCCCAGGGGGAACGGTCAGCCCCAGCATTTT. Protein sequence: CASSLNPRGNGQPQHF.

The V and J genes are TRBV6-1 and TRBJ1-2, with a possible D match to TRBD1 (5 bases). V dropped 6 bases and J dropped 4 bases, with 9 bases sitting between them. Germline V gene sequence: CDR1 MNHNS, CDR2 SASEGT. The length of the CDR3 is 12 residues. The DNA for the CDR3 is TGTGCCAGCAGGGCAGGGAGCTATGGCTACACCTTC. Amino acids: CASRAGSYGYTF.

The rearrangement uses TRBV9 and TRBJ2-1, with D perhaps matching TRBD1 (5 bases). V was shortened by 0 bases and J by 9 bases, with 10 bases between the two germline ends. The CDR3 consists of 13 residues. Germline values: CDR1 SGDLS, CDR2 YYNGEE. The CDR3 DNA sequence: TGTGCCAGCAGCGTAGTAGTGCAGGGTGAGCAGTTCTTC. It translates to CASSVVVQGEQFF.

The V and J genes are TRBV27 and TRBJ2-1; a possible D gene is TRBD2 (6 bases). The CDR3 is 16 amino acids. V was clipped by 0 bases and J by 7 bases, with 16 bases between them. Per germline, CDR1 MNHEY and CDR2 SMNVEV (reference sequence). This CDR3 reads CASSLSAGGPPNEQFF. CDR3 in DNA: TGTGCCAGCAGTTTATCAGCCGGAGGGCCTCCGAATGAGCAGTTCTTC.

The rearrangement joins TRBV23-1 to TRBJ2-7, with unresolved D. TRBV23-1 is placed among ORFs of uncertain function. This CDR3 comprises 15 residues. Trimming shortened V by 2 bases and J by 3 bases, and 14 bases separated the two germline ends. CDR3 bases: TGCGCCAGCAGTCAACCGACGGGTCCCATCTACGAGCAGTACTTC. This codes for CASSQPTGPIYEQYF.

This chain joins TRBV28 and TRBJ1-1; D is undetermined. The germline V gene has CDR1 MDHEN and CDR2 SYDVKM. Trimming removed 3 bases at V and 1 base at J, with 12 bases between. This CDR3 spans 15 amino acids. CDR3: CASSLVTVRNTEAFF. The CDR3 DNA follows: TGTGCCAGCAGTTTGGTTACAGTCCGGAACACTGAAGCTTTCTTT. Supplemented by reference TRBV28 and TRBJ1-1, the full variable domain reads DVKVTQSSRYLVKRTGEKVFLECVQDMDHENMFWYRQDPGLGLRLIYFSYDVKMKEKGDIPEGYSVSREKKERFSLILESASTNQTSMYLCASSLVTVRNTEAFFGQGTRLTVV.

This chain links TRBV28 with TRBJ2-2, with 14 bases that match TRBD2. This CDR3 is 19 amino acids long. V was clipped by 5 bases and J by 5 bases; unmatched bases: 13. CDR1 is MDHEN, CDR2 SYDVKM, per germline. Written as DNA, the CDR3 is TGTGCCAGCAGTGGTTATCCGGGACTAGCGGGAGTCGGTACCGGGGAGCTGTTTTTT. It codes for CASSGYPGLAGVGTGELFF. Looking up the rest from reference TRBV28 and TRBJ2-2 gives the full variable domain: DVKVTQSSRYLVKRTGEKVFLECVQDMDHENMFWYRQDPGLGLRLIYFSYDVKMKEKGDIPEGYSVSREKKERFSLILESASTNQTSMYLCASSGYPGLAGVGTGELFFGEGSRLTVL.

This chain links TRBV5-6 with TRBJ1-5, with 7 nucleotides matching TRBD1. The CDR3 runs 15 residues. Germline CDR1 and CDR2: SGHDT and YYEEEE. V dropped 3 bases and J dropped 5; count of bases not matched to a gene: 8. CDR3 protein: CASSYGDRNDQPQHF. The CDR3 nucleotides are TGTGCCAGCAGCTACGGGGACAGAAACGATCAGCCCCAGCATTTT.